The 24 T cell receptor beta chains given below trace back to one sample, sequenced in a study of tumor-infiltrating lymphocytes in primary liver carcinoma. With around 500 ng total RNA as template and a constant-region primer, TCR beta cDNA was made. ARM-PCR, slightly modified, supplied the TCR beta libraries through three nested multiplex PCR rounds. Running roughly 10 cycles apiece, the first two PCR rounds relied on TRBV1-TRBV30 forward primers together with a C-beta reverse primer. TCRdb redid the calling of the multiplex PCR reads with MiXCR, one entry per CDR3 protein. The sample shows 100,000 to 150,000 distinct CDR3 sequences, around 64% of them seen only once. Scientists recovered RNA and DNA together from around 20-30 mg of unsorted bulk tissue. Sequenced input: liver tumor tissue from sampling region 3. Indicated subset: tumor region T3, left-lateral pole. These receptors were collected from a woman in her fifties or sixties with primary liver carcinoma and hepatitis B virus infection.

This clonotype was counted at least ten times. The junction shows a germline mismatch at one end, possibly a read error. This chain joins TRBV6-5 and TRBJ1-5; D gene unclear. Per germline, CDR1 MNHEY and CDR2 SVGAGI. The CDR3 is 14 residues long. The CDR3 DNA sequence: TGTGCCAGCAGCTACTACCAAGGAGGTCAGCCCCAGCATTTT. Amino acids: CASSYYQGGQPQHF.

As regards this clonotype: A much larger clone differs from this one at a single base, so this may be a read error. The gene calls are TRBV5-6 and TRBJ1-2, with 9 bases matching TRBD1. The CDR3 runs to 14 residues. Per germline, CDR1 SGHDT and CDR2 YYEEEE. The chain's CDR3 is CASSWDRVNYGYIF. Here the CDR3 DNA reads TGTGCCAGCAGCTGGGACAGGGTCAACTATGGCTACATCTTC.

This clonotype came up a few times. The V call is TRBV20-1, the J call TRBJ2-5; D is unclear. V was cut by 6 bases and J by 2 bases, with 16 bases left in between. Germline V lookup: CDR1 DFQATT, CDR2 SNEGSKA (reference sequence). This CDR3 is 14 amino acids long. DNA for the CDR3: TGCAGTGCACGCCCATCGGGCCATCAAGAGACCCAGTACTTC. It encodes CSARPSGHQETQYF.

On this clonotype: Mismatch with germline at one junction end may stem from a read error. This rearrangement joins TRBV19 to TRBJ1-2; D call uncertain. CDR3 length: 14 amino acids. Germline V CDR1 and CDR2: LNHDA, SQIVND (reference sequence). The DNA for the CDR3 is TGTGCCAGTAGTCCGTCAGGAGTGAACTATGCCTACACCTTC. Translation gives CASSPSGVNYAYTF.

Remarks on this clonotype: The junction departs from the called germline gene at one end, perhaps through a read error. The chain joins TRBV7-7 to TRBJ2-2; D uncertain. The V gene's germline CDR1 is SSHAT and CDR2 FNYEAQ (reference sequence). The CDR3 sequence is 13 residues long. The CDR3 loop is CASSPVRTGELFF. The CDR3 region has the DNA TGTGCTAGCAGCCCAGTTCGTACCGGGGAGCTGTTTTTT. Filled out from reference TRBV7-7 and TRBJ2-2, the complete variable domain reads GAGVSQSPRYKVTKRGQDVTLRCDPISSHATLYWYQQALGQGPEFLTYFNYEAQPDKSGLPSDRFSAERPEGSISTLTIQRTEQRDSAMYRCASSPVRTGELFFGEGSRLTVL.

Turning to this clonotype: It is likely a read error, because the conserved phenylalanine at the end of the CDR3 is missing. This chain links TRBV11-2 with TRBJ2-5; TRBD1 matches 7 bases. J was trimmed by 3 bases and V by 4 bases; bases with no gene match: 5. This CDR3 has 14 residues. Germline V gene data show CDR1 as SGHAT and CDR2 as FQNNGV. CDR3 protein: CASSSGGKKETQYS. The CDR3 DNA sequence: TGTGCCAGCAGCTCAGGGGGAAAAAAAGAGACCCAGTACTCC.

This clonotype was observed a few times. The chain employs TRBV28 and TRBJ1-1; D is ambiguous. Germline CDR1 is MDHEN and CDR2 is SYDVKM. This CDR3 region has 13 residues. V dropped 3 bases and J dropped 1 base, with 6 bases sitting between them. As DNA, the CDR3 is TGTGCCAGCAGTTTCGTAGGGAACACTGAAGCTTTCTTT. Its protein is CASSFVGNTEAFF.

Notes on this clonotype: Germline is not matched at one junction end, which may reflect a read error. The CDR3 spells CVSSSFTGTNYGYTF. DNA of the CDR3: TGTGTCAGCAGCTCGTTTACGGGAACTAACTATGGCTACACCTTC. The V call is TRBV5-4, the J call TRBJ1-2; no clear D. Looked up from germline, CDR1 is SGHNT and CDR2 is YYREEE (reference sequence). The CDR3 extends over 15 amino acids.

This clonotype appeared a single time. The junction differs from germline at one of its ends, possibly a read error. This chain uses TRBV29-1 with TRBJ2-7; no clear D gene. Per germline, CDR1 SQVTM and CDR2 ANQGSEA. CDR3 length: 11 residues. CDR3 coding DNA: TGCAGCATTGAATACAACTACAAGCAGTACTTC. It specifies CSIEYNYKQYF.

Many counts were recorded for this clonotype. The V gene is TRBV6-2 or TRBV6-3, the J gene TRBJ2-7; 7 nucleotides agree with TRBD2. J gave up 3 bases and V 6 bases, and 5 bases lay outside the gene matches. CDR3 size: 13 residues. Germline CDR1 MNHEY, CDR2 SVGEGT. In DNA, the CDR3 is TGTGCCAGCAGACGCGGGGGACTCTACGAGCAGTACTTC. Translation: CASRRGGLYEQYF.

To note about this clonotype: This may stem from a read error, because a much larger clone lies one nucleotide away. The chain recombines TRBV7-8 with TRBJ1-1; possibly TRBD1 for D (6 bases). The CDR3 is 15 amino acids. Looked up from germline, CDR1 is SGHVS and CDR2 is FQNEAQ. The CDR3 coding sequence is TGTGCCAGCAGCTCACGACAGGAGCGACACACTGATGCTTTCTTT. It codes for CASSSRQERHTDAFF.

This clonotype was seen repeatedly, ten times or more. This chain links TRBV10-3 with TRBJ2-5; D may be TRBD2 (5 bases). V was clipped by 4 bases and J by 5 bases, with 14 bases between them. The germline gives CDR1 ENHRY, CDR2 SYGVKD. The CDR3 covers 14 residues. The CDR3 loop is CAISGAALTETQYF. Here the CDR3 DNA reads TGTGCCATCAGTGGAGCGGCCCTGACGGAGACCCAGTACTTC.

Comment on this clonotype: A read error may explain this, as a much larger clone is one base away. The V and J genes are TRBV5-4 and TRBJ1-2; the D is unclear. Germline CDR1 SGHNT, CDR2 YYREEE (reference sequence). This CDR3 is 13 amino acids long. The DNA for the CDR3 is TGTGCCACCTTCTCACAGTTTAACCATGGCTACACCTTC. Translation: CATFSQFNHGYTF.

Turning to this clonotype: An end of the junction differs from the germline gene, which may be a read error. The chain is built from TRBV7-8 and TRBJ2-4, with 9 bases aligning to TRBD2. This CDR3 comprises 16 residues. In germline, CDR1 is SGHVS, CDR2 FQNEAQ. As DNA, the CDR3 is TGTACCAGCAGCTTATTGGGCGGGAGGGCAGAGAACATTCAGTACTTC. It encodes CTSSLLGGRAENIQYF.

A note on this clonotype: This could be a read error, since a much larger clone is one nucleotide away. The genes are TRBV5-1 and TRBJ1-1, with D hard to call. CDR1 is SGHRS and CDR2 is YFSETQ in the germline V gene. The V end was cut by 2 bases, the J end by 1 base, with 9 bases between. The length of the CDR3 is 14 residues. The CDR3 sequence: CASSFTDSNTEAFF. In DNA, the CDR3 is TGCGCCAGCAGCTTTACGGACTCGAACACTGAAGCTTTCTTT.

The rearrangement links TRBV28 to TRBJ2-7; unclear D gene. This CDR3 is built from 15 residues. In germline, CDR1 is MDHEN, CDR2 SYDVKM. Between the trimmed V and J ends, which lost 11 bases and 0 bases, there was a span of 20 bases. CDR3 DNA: TGTGCCGCCACCCGGCCCGGTTTTAGCTCCTACGAGCAGTACTTC. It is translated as CAATRPGFSSYEQYF.

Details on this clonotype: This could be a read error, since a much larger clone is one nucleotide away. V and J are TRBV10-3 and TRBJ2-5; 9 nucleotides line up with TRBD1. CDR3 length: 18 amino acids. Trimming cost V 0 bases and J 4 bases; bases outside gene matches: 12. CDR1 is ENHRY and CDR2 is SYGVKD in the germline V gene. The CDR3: CAISESEPGQGLGETQYF. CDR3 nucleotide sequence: TGTGCCATCAGTGAGTCGGAACCGGGACAGGGCCTCGGAGAGACCCAGTACTTC.

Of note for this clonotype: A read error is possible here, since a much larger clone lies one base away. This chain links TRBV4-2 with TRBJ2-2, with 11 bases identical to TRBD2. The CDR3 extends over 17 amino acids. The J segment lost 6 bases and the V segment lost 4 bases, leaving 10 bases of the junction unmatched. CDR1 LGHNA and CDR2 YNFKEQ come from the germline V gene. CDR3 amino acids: CASSPVSGRAIAGELFF. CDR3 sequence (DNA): TGTGCCAGCAGCCCGGTTAGCGGGAGGGCTATTGCCGGGGAGCTGTTTTTT.

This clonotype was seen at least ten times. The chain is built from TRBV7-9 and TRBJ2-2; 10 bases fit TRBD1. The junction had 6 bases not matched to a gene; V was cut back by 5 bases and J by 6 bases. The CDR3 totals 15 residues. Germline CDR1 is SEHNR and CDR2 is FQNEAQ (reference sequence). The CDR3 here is CASSTGTGVPGELFF. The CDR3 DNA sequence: TGTGCCAGCAGCACCGGGACAGGGGTTCCCGGGGAGCTGTTTTTT.

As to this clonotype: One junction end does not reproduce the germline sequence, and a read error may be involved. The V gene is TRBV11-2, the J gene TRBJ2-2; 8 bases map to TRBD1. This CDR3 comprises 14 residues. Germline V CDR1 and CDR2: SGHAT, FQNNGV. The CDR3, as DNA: TGTGCCAGCAGCTGGTACAGGGGGAGCAGGGAACTGTTTTTT. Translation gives CASSWYRGSRELFF.

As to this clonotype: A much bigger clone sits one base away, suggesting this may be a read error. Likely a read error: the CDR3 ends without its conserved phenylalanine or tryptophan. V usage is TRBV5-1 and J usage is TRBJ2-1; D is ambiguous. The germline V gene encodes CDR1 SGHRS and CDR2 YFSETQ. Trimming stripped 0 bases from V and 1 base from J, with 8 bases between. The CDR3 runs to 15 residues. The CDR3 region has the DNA TGCGCCAGCAGCTTGGTAGACCCTTCCTACAATGAGCAGTTCCTC. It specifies CASSLVDPSYNEQFL.

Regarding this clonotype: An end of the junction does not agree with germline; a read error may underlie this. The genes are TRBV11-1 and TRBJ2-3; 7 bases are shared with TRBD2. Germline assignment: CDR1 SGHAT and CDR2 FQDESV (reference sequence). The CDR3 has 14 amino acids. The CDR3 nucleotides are TGTGCCAGCAGCTTAAGGCGACGTGCGGGGGAGTCTCCCTTT. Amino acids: CASSLRRRAGESPF.

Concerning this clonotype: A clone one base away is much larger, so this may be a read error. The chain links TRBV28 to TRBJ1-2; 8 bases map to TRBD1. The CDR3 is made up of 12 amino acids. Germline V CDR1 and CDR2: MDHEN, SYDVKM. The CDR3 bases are TGTGCCATCAGTTACAGGGGGTATGGCTACACCTTC. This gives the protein CAISYRGYGYTF.

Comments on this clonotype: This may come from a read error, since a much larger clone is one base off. The CDR3 spells CASSLVSQRVVETRYF. In nucleotides, the CDR3 is TGTGCCAGCAGCTTAGTGAGTCAAAGGGTGGTGGAGACCCGGTACTTC. V is TRBV7-9 and J is TRBJ2-5; D remains ambiguous. Looked up from germline, CDR1 is SEHNR and CDR2 is FQNEAQ (reference sequence). The CDR3 extends over 16 amino acids.